Following are 4 T cell receptor beta chains from one sample sequenced in a study of blood T cell repertoires in COVID-19. The table came from immunoSEQ multiplex PCR; TCRdb's copy has only in-frame clones and leaves some out. The sample includes fewer than 250,000 clones, roughly four fifths seen only once; the top ten take 3% to 4.5%. Sample: PBMCs or T cells enriched from blood (not recorded which). These TCRs come from a woman aged 35 to 49 who had been exposed to COVID-19.

This chain joins TRBV5-4 and TRBJ1-3; D gene uncertain. The CDR3 has 13 amino acids. Germline-derived CDR1 and CDR2 are SGHNT and YYREEE (reference sequence). Trimming removed 8 bases from V and 0 bases from J, with 9 bases in between. The CDR3 is CASQDDSGNTIYF. The CDR3 DNA sequence: TGTGCCAGTCAGGATGACTCTGGAAACACCATATATTTT.

The V gene is TRBV19, the J gene TRBJ2-4; 10 bases fit TRBD1. J gave up 6 bases and V 1 base, and 3 bases lay outside the gene matches. There are 15 residues in the CDR3. The V gene's germline CDR1 is LNHDA and CDR2 SQIVND (reference sequence). As DNA, the CDR3 is TGTGCCAGTAGTATAGGAGGGACAGGGGCAAACATTCAGTACTTC. Encoded protein: CASSIGGTGANIQYF.

CDR3 nucleotides: TGTGCCAGCTCACCAGAGCGATACTATGGCTACACCTTC. Its translation: CASSPERYYGYTF. The genes are TRBV18 and TRBJ1-2; D unclear. V lost 2 bases to trimming and J lost 3 bases, with 7 bases between them. Germline-derived CDR1 and CDR2 are KGHSH and LQKENI. This CDR3 has 13 amino acids.

The chain uses TRBV29-1 and TRBJ2-5; TRBD2 is a possible D gene (6 bases). The length of the CDR3 is 13 residues. V was shortened by 6 bases and J by 0 bases, with 11 bases between the two germline ends. The germline V gene encodes CDR1 SQVTM and CDR2 ANQGSEA. Written as DNA, the CDR3 is TGCAGCGTCGACGGGGGTAACCAAGAGACCCAGTACTTC. Amino acids: CSVDGGNQETQYF.